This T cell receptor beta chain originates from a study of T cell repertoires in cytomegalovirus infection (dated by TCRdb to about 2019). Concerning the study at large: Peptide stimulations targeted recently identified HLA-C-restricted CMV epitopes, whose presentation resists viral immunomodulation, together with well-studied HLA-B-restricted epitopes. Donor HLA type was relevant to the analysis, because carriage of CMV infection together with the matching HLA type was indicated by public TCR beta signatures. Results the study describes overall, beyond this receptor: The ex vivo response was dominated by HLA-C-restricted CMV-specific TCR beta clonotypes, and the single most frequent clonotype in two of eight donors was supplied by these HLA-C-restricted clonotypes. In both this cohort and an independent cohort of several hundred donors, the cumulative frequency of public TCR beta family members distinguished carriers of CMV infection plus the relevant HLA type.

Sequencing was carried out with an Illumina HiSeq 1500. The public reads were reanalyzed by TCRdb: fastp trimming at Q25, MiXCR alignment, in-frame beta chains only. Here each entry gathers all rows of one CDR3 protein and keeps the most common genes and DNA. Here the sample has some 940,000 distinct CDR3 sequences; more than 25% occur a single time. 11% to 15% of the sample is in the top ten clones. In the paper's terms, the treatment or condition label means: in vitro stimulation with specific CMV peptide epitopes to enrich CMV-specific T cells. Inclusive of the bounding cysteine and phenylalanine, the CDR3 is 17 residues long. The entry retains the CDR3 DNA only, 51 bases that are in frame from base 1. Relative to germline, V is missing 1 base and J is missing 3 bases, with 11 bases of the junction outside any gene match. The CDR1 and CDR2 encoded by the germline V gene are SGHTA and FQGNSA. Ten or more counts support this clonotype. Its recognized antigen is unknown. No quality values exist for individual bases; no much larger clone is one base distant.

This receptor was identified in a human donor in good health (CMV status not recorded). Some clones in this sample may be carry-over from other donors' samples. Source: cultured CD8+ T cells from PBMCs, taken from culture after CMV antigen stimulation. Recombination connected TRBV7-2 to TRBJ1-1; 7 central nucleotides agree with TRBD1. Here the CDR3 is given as CASSLVSRGMRDTEAFF. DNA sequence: TGTGCCAGCAGCTTAGTCAGCAGGGGGATGCGAGACACTGAAGCTTTCTTT.